This T cell receptor (beta chain) came from a study of OX40 agonist ivuxolimab in advanced cancers. At the level of the study: Ivuxolimab was delivered to patients intravenously every 2 weeks at doses spanning 0.01 to 10 mg/kg. Whole-study findings and limits: There was clonal expansion of CD4+ and CD8+ blood T cells by week 6 at 0.1 to 3.0 mg/kg.

Germline CDR1 reads MNHEY; CDR2 reads SVGAGI. V was cut by 0 bases and J by 4 bases, with 6 bases left in between. The CDR3 totals 13 residues. Assay: immunoSEQ multiplex PCR; the TCRdb copy retains only in-frame clones and omits some. Of about 25,000 clones listed, roughly 78% were seen once; the top ten hold over 1.1%. This clone came up a few times. The antigen is unknown. The receptor was derived from an adult with an advanced solid tumor such as melanoma, head and neck, liver or kidney cancer. Here the sequenced sample was CD4+ or CD8+ T cells sorted from blood, taken in a trial of the OX40 agonist ivuxolimab. V and J are TRBV6-5 and TRBJ1-1; unclear D gene. CDR3 coding DNA: TGTGCCAGCAGTTACTCTCGCGGCACTGAAGCTTTCTTT. Its translation is CASSYSRGTEAFF.